This TCR beta chain originates from a study of T cells expressing NK-cell markers. Overall study context: Sequencing of TCR beta repertoires drew on sorted CD3+CD56+NKG2C+, CD3+CD56+NKG2C- and CD3+CD56-NKG2C+ T cells. There were seven HCMV-seropositive donors and one seronegative donor among the eight sequenced.

Regarding this clonotype: The antigen is undetermined.

Study outcomes and limitations: The dominant NKG2C+ clonotypes represented roughly 1.0-7.5% of CD8+ T cells in about six donors. Similarly, these clonotypes led the CD3+CD56-NKG2C+ fraction as well in several donors.

From its re-call of the 5' RACE reads, TCRdb lists each CDR3 protein once, without DNA. The specimen's table records 500,000 to 700,000 distinct CDR3 sequences. This sequence was found in a young man in good health. Sequences were obtained from blood T cells: a sorted CD56 or NKG2C T cell subset, CD4+ or CD8+ T cells, or bulk PBMC T cells (not recorded which).

CDR3 region: CASRDRAVREQYF. The V call is TRBV19, the J call TRBJ2-7; TCRdb picks TRBD1, but there is no DNA to check that call. Germline assignment: CDR1 LNHDA and CDR2 SQIVND (reference sequence). The CDR3 is 13 residues long. The whole variable domain, remainder taken from reference TRBV19 and TRBJ2-7, is DGGITQSPKYLFRKEGQNVTLSCEQNLNHDAMYWYRQDPGQGLRLIYYSQIVNDFQKGDIAEGYSVSREKKESFPLTVTSAQKNPTAFYLCASRDRAVREQYFGPGTRLTVT.